This T cell receptor beta chain was found in a study of blood T cell repertoires in COVID-19. The CDR3 covers 15 residues. Trimming shortened V by 2 bases and J by 9 bases, and 14 bases separated the two germline ends. The germline gives CDR1 SGHTA, CDR2 FQGTGA. The authors' processing: Amplification of reference gene primers provided the estimated nucleated cell counts. Some clones are missing from TCRdb's copy, which holds only in-frame ones; the method was immunoSEQ multiplex PCR. D and trimming were read from the DNA, whereas the V and J calls and clone size are those reported in that table. Here the sample spans approximately 300,000 clones, more than 80% being singletons.

Sequenced input: peripheral blood. The clonotype was recovered from a woman in her 50s with COVID-19, enrolled during active disease. The chain combines TRBV7-3 with TRBJ1-6, with a weak D call TRBD1 (5 bases). The CDR3: CASSLFYSRGSPLHF. The CDR3 DNA sequence: TGTGCCAGCAGCTTATTTTACTCAAGGGGTTCACCCCTCCACTTT.